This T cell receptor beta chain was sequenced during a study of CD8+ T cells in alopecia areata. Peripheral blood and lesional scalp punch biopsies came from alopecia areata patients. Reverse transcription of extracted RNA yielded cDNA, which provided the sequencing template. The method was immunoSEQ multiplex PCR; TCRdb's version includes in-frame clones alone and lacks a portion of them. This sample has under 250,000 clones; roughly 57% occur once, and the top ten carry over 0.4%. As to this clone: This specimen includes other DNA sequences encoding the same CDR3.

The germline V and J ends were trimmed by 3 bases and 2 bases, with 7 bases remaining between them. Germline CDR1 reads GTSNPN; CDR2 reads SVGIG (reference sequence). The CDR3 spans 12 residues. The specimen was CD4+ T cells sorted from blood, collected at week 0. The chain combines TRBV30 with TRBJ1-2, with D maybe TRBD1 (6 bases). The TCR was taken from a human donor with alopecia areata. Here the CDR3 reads CAWSGGNYGYTF. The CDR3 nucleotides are TGTGCCTGGAGCGGGGGCAACTATGGCTACACCTTC.